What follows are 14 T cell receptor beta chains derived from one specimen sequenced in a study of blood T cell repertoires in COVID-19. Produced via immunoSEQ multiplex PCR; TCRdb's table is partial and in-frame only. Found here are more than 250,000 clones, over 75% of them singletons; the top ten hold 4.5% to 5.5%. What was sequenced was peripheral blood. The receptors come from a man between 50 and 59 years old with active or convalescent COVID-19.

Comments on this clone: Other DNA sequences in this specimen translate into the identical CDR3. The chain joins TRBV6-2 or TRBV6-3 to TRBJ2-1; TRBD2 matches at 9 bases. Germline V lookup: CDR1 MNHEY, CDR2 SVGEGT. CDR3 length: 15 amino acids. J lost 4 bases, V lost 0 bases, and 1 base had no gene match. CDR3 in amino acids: CASSYSSGSYNEQFF. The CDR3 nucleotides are TGTGCCAGCAGTTACTCTAGCGGGAGTTACAATGAGCAGTTCTTC.

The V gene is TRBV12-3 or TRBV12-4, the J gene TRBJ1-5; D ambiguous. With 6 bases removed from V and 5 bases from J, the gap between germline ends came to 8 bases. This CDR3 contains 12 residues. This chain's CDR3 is CASSSQYQPQHF. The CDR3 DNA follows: TGTGCCAGCAGCTCACAGTATCAGCCCCAGCATTTT.

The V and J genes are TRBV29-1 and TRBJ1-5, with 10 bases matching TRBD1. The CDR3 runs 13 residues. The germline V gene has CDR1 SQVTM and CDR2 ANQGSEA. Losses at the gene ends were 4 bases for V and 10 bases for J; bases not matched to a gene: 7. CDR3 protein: CSVAVDRGLPQHF. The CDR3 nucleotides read TGCAGCGTTGCCGTAGACAGGGGGCTACCCCAGCATTTT.

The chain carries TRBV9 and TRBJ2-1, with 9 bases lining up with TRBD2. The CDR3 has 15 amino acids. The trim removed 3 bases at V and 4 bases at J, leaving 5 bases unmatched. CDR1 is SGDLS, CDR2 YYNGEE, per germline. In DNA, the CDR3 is TGTGCCAGCAGCGAAACTAGCGGGCCTTACAATGAGCAGTTCTTC. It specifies CASSETSGPYNEQFF.

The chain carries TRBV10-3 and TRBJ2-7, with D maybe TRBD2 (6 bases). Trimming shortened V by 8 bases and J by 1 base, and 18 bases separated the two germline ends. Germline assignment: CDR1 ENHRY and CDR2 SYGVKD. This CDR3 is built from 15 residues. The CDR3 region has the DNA TGTGCCATCGGGCCCCACACCGGGACTTCCTACGAGCAGTACTTC. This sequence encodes CAIGPHTGTSYEQYF.

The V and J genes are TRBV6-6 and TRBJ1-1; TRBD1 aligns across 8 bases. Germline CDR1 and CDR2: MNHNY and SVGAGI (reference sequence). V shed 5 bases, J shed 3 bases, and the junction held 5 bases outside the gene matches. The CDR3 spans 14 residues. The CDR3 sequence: CASSPTGGDTEAFF. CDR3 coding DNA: TGTGCCAGCAGTCCTACAGGGGGGGACACTGAAGCTTTCTTT.

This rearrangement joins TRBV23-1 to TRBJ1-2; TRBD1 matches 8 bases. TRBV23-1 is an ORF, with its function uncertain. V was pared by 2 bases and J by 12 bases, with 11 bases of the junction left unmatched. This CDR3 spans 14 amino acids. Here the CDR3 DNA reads TGCGCCAGCAGTCAAGCCCCGACAGGGGCCTATCACACCTTC. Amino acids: CASSQAPTGAYHTF.

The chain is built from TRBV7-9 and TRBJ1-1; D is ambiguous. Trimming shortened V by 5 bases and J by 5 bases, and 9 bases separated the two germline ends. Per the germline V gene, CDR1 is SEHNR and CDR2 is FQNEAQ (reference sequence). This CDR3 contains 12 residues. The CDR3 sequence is CASSIPGTEAFF. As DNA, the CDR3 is TGTGCCAGCAGCATCCCGGGTACTGAAGCTTTCTTT.

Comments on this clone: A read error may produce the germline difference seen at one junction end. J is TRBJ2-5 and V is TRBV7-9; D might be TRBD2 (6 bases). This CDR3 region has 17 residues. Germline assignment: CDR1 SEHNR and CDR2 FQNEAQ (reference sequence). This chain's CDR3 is CASSLALSSGVQETQYF. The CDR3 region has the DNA TGTGCCAGCAGCCTAGCCCTGAGTAGCGGAGTTCAAGAGACCCAGTACTTC.

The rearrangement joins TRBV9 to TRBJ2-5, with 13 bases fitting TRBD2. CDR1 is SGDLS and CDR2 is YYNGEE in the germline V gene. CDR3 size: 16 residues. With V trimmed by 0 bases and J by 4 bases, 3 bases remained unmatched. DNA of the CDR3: TGTGCCAGCAGCGTAGCCACTAGCGGGAGGGGAGAGACCCAGTACTTC. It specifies CASSVATSGRGETQYF.

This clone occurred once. CDR3 loop: CAIRGSQAYQETQYF. As DNA, the CDR3 is TGTGCCATCAGAGGTTCACAGGCTTACCAAGAGACCCAGTACTTC. This chain connects TRBV10-3 to TRBJ2-5; D may be TRBD1 (5 bases). The V end lost 6 bases, the J end lost 0 bases, and 14 bases lay between the germline ends. The germline CDR1 and CDR2 sequences are ENHRY and SYGVKD. This CDR3 is built from 15 residues.

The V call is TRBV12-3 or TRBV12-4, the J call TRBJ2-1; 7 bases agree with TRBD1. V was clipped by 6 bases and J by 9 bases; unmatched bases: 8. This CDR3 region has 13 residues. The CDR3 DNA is TGTGCCAGCAGGACGACAGGGAAGGGTGAGCAGTTCTTC. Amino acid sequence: CASRTTGKGEQFF.

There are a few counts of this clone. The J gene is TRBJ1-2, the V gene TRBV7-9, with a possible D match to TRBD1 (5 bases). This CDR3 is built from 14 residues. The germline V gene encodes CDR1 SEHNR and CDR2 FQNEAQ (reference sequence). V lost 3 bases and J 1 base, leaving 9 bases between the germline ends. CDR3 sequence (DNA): TGTGCCAGCAGCTTGGTGACAGTTAACTATGGCTACACCTTC. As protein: CASSLVTVNYGYTF.

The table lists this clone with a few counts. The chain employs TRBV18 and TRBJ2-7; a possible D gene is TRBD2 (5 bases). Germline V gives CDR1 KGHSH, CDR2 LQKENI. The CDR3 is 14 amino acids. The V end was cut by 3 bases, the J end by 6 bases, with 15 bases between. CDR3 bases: TGTGCCAGCTCACCCGAACTAGGTCCTTTCGAGCAGTACTTC. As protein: CASSPELGPFEQYF.